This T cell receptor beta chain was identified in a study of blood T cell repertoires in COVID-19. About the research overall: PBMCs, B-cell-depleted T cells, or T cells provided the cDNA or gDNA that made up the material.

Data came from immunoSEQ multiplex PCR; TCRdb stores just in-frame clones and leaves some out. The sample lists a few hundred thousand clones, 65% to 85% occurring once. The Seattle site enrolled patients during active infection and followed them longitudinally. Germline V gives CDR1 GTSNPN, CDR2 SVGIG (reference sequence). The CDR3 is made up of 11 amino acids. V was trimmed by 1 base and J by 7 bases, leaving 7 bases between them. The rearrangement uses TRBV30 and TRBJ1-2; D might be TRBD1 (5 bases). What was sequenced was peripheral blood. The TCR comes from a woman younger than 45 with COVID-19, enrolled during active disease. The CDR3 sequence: CAWSAGSGYTF. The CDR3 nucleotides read TGTGCCTGGAGTGCAGGGTCTGGCTACACCTTC.